This T cell receptor beta chain was sequenced for a study of blood T cell repertoires in COVID-19. Study summary: Italy, Spain and the United States were the sources of the convalescent and acute COVID-19 samples. The analysed material was cDNA or gDNA that came from T cells, B-cell-depleted T cells, or PBMCs.

The CDR3 sequence is 16 residues long. J lost 5 bases, V lost 2 bases, and 3 bases had no gene match. Germline V CDR1 and CDR2: SGHRS, YFSETQ. Methods used by the authors: Quantification of nucleated cells was approximated via reference gene primer amplification. Sequencing used immunoSEQ multiplex PCR; TCRdb keeps in-frame clones, though not all of them. The D gene and trimming were derived from the DNA, and the V and J assignments and clone size from that table. The table includes some 100,000 clones, roughly 90% detected once. The TCR was taken from an older woman with acute or convalescent COVID-19. Sequencing was carried out using peripheral blood. V is TRBV5-1 and J is TRBJ2-2; 13 nucleotides agree with TRBD2. CDR3 bases: TGCGCCAGCAGCTTAAGGACTAGCGGGAGAACCGGGGAGCTGTTTTTT. Amino acid sequence: CASSLRTSGRTGELFF.